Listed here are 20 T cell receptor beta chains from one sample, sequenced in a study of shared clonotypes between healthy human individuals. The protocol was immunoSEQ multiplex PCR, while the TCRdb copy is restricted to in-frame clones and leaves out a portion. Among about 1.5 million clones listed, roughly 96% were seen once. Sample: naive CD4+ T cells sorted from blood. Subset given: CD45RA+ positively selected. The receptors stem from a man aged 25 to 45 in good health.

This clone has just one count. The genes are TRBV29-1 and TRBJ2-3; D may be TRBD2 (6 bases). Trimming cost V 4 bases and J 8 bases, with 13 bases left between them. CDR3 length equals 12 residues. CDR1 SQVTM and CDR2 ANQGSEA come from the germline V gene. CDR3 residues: CSVGRESFTQYF. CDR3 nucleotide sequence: TGCAGCGTTGGCCGGGAGTCTTTTACGCAGTATTTT.

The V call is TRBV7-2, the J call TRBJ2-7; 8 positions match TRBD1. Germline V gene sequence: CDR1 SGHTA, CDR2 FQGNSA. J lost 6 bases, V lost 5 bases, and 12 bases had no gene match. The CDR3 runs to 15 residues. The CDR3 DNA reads TGTGCCAGCAGCCCCAGGACAGGGAGTCCGATCGAGCAGTACTTC. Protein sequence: CASSPRTGSPIEQYF.

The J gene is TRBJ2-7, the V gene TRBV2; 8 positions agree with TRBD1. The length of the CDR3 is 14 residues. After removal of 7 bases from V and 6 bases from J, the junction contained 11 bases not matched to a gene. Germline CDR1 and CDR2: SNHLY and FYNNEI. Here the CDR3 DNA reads TGTGCCAGCATAGGACCTCGCAGGGGGCTCGAGCAGTACTTC. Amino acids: CASIGPRRGLEQYF.

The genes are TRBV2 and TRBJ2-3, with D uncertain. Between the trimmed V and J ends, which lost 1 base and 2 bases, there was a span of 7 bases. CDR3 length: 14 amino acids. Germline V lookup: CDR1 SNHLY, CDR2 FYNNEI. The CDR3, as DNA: TGTGCCAGCAGTGAAGAACCTTTCACAGATACGCAGTATTTT. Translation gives CASSEEPFTDTQYF.

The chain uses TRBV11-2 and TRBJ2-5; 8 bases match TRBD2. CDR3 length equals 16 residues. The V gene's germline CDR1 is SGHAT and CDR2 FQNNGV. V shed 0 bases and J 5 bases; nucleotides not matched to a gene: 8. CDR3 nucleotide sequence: TGTGCCAGCAGCTTAGAGGGACTAGAGCTTAGGGAGACCCAGTACTTC. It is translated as CASSLEGLELRETQYF.

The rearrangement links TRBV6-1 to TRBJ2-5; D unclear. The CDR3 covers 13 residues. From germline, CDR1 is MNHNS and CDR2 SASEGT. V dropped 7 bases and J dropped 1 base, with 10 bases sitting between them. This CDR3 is CASNYAFQETQYF. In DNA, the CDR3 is TGTGCCAGCAACTATGCTTTCCAAGAGACCCAGTACTTC.

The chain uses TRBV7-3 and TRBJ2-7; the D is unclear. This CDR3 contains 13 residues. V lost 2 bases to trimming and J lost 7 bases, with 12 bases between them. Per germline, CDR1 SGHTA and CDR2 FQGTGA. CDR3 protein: CASSLLPMGEQYF. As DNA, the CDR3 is TGTGCCAGCAGCTTATTGCCCATGGGGGAGCAGTACTTC.

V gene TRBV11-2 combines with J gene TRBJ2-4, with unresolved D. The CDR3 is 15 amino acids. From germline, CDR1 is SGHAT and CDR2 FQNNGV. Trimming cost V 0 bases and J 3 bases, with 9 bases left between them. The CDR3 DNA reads TGTGCCAGCAGCTTAGATCCTGGCCTCAAAAACATTCAGTACTTC. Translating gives CASSLDPGLKNIQYF.

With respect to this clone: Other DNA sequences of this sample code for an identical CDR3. The CDR3 protein is CASSIPGRAYEQYF. CDR3 nucleotide sequence: TGTGCCAGTAGTATCCCGGGGCGGGCCTACGAGCAGTACTTC. The chain employs TRBV19 and TRBJ2-7; D is possibly TRBD1 or TRBD2 (5 bases each). CDR1 LNHDA and CDR2 SQIVND come from the germline V gene (reference sequence). The CDR3 loop spans 14 amino acids. V lost 3 bases and J lost 2, with 11 bases in between.

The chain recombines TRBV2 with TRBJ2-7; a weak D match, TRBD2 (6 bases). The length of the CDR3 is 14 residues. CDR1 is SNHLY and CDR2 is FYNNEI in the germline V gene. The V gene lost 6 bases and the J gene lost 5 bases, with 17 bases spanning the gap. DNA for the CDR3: TGTGCCAGCAGCCGGGACTCCAGTTCCCACGAGCAGTACTTC. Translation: CASSRDSSSHEQYF.

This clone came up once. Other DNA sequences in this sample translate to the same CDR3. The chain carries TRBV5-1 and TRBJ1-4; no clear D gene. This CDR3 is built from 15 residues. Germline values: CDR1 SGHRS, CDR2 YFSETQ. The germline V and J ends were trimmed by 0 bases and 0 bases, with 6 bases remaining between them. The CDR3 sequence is CASSLGTATNEKLFF. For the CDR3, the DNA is TGCGCCAGCAGCTTGGGAACAGCAACTAATGAAAAACTGTTTTTT.

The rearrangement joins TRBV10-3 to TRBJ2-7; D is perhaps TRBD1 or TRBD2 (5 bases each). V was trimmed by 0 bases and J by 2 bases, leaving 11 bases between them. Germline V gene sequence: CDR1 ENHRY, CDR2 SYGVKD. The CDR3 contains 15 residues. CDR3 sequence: CAISESTGTAYEQYF. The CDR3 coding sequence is TGTGCCATCAGTGAGTCCACCGGGACGGCCTACGAGCAGTACTTC.

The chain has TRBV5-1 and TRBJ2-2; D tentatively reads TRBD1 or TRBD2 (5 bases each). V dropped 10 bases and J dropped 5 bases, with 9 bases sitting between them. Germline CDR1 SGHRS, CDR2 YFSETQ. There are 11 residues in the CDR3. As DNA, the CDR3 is TGCGCCTCCGGGACGACCGGGGAGCTGTTTTTT. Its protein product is CASGTTGELFF.

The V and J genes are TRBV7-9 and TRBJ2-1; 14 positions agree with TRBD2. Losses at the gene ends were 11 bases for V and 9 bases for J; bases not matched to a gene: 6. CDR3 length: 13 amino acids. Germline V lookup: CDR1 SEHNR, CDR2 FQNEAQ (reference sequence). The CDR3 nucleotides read TGTGCCGGGACTAGCGGGAGCTCGGGTGAGCAGTTCTTC. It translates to CAGTSGSSGEQFF.

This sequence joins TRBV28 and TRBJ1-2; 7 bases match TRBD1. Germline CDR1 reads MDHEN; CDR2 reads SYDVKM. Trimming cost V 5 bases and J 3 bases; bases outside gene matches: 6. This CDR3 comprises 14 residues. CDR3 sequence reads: CASSQGGWDYGYTF. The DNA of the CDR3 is TGTGCCAGCAGTCAAGGGGGCTGGGACTATGGCTACACCTTC.

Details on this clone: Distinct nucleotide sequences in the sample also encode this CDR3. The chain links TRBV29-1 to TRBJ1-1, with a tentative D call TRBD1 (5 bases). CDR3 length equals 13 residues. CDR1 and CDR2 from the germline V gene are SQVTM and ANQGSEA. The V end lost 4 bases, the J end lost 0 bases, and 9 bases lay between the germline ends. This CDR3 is CSVVGRVNTEAFF. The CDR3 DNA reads TGCAGCGTTGTAGGCAGGGTGAACACTGAAGCTTTCTTT.

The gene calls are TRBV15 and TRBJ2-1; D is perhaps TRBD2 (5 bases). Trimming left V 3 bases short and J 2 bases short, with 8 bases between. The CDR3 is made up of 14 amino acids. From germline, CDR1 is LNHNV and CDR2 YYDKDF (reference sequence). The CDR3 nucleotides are TGTGCCACCAGCAGGACGGGAACCTACAATGAGCAGTTCTTC. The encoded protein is CATSRTGTYNEQFF.

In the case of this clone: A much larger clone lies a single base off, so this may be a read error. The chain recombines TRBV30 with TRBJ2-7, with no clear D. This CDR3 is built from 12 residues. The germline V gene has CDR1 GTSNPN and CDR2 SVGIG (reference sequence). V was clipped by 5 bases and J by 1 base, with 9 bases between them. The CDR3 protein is CAWGRDSYEQYF. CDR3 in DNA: TGTGCCTGGGGCAGAGATTCCTACGAGCAGTACTTC.

CDR3 sequence: CASSLMLAGGPGELFF. The CDR3 bases are TGTGCCAGCAGCTTAATGCTAGCGGGAGGACCCGGGGAGCTGTTTTTT. The chain links TRBV7-9 to TRBJ2-2; 11 nucleotides line up with TRBD2. The CDR3 runs to 16 residues. Germline V gene sequence: CDR1 SEHNR, CDR2 FQNEAQ (reference sequence). V was pared by 2 bases and J by 6 bases, with 5 bases of the junction left unmatched.

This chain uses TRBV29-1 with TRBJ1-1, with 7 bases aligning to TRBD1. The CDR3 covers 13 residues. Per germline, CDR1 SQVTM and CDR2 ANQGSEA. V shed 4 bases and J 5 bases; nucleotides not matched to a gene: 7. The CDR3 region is CSVAEGASTEAFF. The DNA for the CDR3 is TGCAGCGTTGCGGAGGGGGCCTCTACTGAAGCTTTCTTT.